One T cell receptor (beta chain) is described in this entry. The specificity of this receptor is unknown. Base qualities are missing; no much larger clone stands one base away. This sample is part of a study of post-analysis software for immune sequencing data (dated by TCRdb to between 2015 and 2016). For context, the study as a whole: The recorded disease courses included relapsing-remitting, secondary progressive and progressive-relapsing multiple sclerosis, and some patients had no subtype annotation. A subset of samples was prepared in parallel using single-end sample barcoding, then pooled and co-amplified after Illumina adapter ligation. Patient repertoires were compared against 11 to 12 previously published healthy control repertoires from donors aged about 6 to 26 years.

The germline V gene encodes CDR1 LNHNV and CDR2 YYDKDF (reference sequence). Reading from cysteine to phenylalanine, the CDR3 counts 13 amino acids. Just CDR3 DNA is preserved here, 39 bases in frame from base 1. At the junction V is shortened by 1 base and J by 4 bases; bases outside the gene matches: 0. TCR beta repertoires were profiled from peripheral blood of approximately 13 young patients with multiple sclerosis to demonstrate the VDJtools post-analysis software. The multiple sclerosis patients were children and adolescents ranging in age from about 6 to 17 years. General conclusions and limits of the study: Normalized Chao1 diversity was significantly lower in multiple sclerosis patients than controls, suggesting substantial peripheral T-cell clonal expansion. Patients showed significantly higher frequencies than controls for about five TRBV segments, among them TRBV5-6, TRBV5-1 and TRBV20-1. When samples were clustered directly using the F measure, samples prepared in the same batch co-clustered strongly, which prompted a batch-effect correction. The multiple sclerosis patient group was slightly younger than the control group.

The library was built by means of PCR. For sequencing, an Illumina HiSeq 2500 was employed. To reduce PCR and sequencing biases, unique molecular identifiers were incorporated into the TCR beta cDNA libraries. Roughly 0.5 million cDNA molecules were obtained per 1 to 10 million input T cells, so each molecule approximated one T cell. The patient libraries were prepared and sequenced with the same protocol used for the earlier healthy control dataset. Within a given batch, samples were prepared together, multiplexed and sequenced on the same HiSeq lane. The original methods were these. MIGEC was used to process the raw barcoded reads, and molecular identifier groups with only a single read were discarded before consensus assembly and CDR3 extraction. Clonotype tables were post-analysed with VDJtools, and diversity was normalized by down-sampling all datasets to the smallest sample size. In repertoire overlap clustering, CDR3 amino acid sequences, but not nucleotide sequences, were matched to correct batch-related cross-sample contamination. TCRdb reworked the public reads: Q25 trimming with fastp, MiXCR clone assembly, productive beta chains retained. Under each unique CDR3 protein, matching rows form one entry showing the most common genes and DNA. The V and J calls follow TCRdb's processing rather than the paper's. In all, the sample holds approximately 570,000 distinct CDR3 sequences, and roughly 47% of those were seen once. More than 1.5% of the sample lies in the top ten.

The origin of this receptor is a girl aged 5-17 years with multiple sclerosis. The specimen was blood. This receptor chain uses TRBV15 and TRBJ2-5, with TRBD1 matching 7 junction bases. The CDR3 amino acid sequence is: CATSRGQGETQYF. The DNA sequence is as follows: TGTGCCACCAGCAGAGGACAGGGAGAGACCCAGTACTTC.